The clone carrying this TCR beta chain was counted ten times or more. TCRdb itself ran the RACE reads through MiXCR, one entry per CDR3 protein. The repertoire holds 140,000 or so distinct CDR3 sequences, with approximately 12% as singletons. The CDR3 contains 13 residues. Germline CDR1 and CDR2: KGHSH and LQKENI. V was cut by 2 bases and J by 4 bases, with 6 bases left in between. This sample was taken from a study of human T cells and chemical hapten exposure. Study-level information: Slight volume differences across pooled libraries mainly accounted for varying per-sample TCR yields.

Time point indicated: patch test 2, 6 weeks after DPC sensitization. Treatment noted: therapeutic diphenylcyclopropenone sensitization with weekly scalp DPC. The sequence came from a woman aged 50 to 65 with alopecia areata. Some clones in this sample may be carry-over from other donors' samples. The chain employs TRBV18 and TRBJ1-5; D not certain. This specimen consisted of whole blood, obtained in connection with sensitization to the hapten diphenylcyclopropenone (DPC). The CDR3 DNA sequence: TGTGCCAGCTCACCAGCGGAAAATCAGCCCCAGCATTTT. Its translation: CASSPAENQPQHF.